Listed below are T cell receptor beta chains from one sample, sequenced in a study of T cell responses to AZD1222 COVID-19 vaccine. Only in-frame clones appear in the TCRdb table, and some are missing; sequencing was by immunoSEQ multiplex PCR. The data contain some 110,000 clones, 86% of them seen just once; the ten biggest clones take up approximately 3%. Here the sequenced sample was peripheral blood, taken 28 days after the second dose of the MenACWY control vaccine. The receptors were gathered from an adult who received the MenACWY meningococcal vaccine as a control. Both conserved end residues are part of each CDR3. A D gene is named only where the DNA matches it firmly. Clone sizes are given selectively: once, few, many, or a class where the clone is expanded.

abundance: .; j_gene: TRBJ1-1; v_gene: TRBV19; d_gene: .; CDR3aa: CASSALDNTEAFF; CDR3nt: TGTGCCAGTAGTGCCCTTGACAACACTGAAGCTTTCTTT
abundance: .; j_gene: TRBJ2-2; v_gene: TRBV19; d_gene: TRBD1; CDR3aa: CASSIHGDRPTGELFF; CDR3nt: TGTGCCAGTAGTATTCACGGGGACAGACCCACCGGGGAGCTGTTTTTT
abundance: .; j_gene: TRBJ2-6; v_gene: TRBV6-5; d_gene: .; CDR3aa: CASSPGHAGANVLTF; CDR3nt: TGTGCCAGCAGTCCTGGACATGCTGGGGCCAACGTCCTGACTTTC
abundance: .; j_gene: TRBJ1-2; v_gene: TRBV5-4; d_gene: .; CDR3aa: CASSSDTDYGYTF; CDR3nt: TGTGCCAGCAGTTCGGACACTGACTATGGCTACACCTTC
abundance: .; j_gene: TRBJ2-7; v_gene: TRBV6-5; d_gene: .; CDR3aa: CASKGGSHSYEQYF; CDR3nt: TGTGCCAGCAAGGGAGGTTCCCACTCCTACGAGCAGTACTTC
abundance: .; j_gene: TRBJ2-2; v_gene: TRBV9; d_gene: .; CDR3aa: CASSVSGGGLSNTGELFF; CDR3nt: TGTGCCAGCAGCGTATCGGGGGGCGGTCTGTCGAACACCGGGGAGCTGTTTTTT
abundance: .; j_gene: TRBJ2-5; v_gene: TRBV5-1; d_gene: TRBD2; CDR3aa: CASSLGVERGGETQYF; CDR3nt: TGCGCCAGCAGCTTGGGGGTCGAGCGGGGTGGTGAGACCCAGTACTTC
abundance: .; j_gene: TRBJ1-5; v_gene: TRBV6-2/TRBV6-3; d_gene: TRBD1; CDR3aa: CASSPQTGGGNQPQHF; CDR3nt: TGTGCCAGCAGTCCCCAGACAGGGGGGGGGAATCAGCCCCAGCATTTT
abundance: once; j_gene: TRBJ1-1; v_gene: TRBV5-6; d_gene: TRBD1; CDR3aa: CASSSIQGMGAFF; CDR3nt: TGTGCCAGCAGCTCAATACAGGGGATGGGAGCTTTCTTT
abundance: few; j_gene: TRBJ2-7; v_gene: TRBV19; d_gene: .; CDR3aa: CASSIGVTYEQYF; CDR3nt: TGTGCCAGTAGTATCGGGGTAACCTACGAGCAGTACTTC
abundance: once; j_gene: TRBJ1-1; v_gene: TRBV3-1/TRBV3-2; d_gene: .; CDR3aa: CASSQGEAGRAFF; CDR3nt: TGTGCCAGCAGCCAAGGGGAGGCAGGGAGAGCTTTCTTT
abundance: few; j_gene: TRBJ1-2; v_gene: TRBV7-2; d_gene: TRBD1; CDR3aa: CASSPHRGEDGYTF; CDR3nt: TGTGCCAGCAGCCCCCACAGGGGAGAAGATGGCTACACCTTC
abundance: .; j_gene: TRBJ2-7; v_gene: TRBV7-9; d_gene: .; CDR3aa: CASSVRDFDSYEQYF; CDR3nt: TGTGCCAGCAGCGTACGGGACTTCGACTCCTACGAGCAGTACTTC
abundance: once; j_gene: TRBJ2-3; v_gene: TRBV11-3; d_gene: TRBD2; CDR3aa: CASSLAPGGADTQYF; CDR3nt: TGTGCCAGCAGCTTAGCGCCGGGGGGAGCAGATACGCAGTATTTT
abundance: .; j_gene: TRBJ1-6; v_gene: TRBV7-9; d_gene: .; CDR3aa: CASSSIVNSPLHF; CDR3nt: TGTGCCAGCAGCTCCATCGTGAATTCACCCCTCCACTTT
abundance: .; j_gene: TRBJ2-5; v_gene: TRBV4-2; d_gene: TRBD2; CDR3aa: CASSPLRREGGTQTQYF; CDR3nt: TGTGCCAGCAGCCCCCTTAGGCGGGAGGGGGGAACACAGACCCAGTACTTC
abundance: .; j_gene: TRBJ1-2; v_gene: TRBV12-3/TRBV12-4; d_gene: .; CDR3aa: CASSPQPYGYTF; CDR3nt: TGTGCCAGCAGCCCCCAGCCCTATGGCTACACCTTC
abundance: .; j_gene: TRBJ2-7; v_gene: TRBV29-1; d_gene: TRBD1; CDR3aa: CSVALGDRGIHEQYF; CDR3nt: TGCAGCGTTGCCCTAGGGGACAGAGGGATACACGAGCAGTACTTC
abundance: .; j_gene: TRBJ1-6; v_gene: TRBV3-1/TRBV3-2; d_gene: .; CDR3aa: CASSQERGGFSPLHF; CDR3nt: TGTGCCAGCAGCCAAGAGAGGGGAGGGTTTTCACCCCTCCACTTT
abundance: .; j_gene: TRBJ2-5; v_gene: TRBV7-2; d_gene: TRBD1; CDR3aa: CASSDPGTGETQYF; CDR3nt: TGTGCCAGCAGCGACCCCGGGACAGGGGAGACCCAGTACTTC
abundance: .; j_gene: TRBJ2-7; v_gene: TRBV7-8; d_gene: .; CDR3aa: CASSLRVLSGLNEQYF; CDR3nt: TGTGCCAGCAGCTTACGAGTTCTCTCTGGGTTAAACGAGCAGTACTTC
abundance: .; j_gene: TRBJ2-2; v_gene: TRBV5-4; d_gene: TRBD1; CDR3aa: CASSLIGQGNTGELFF; CDR3nt: TGTGCCAGCAGCTTGATCGGACAGGGGAACACCGGGGAGCTGTTTTTT
abundance: .; j_gene: TRBJ2-5; v_gene: TRBV7-2; d_gene: TRBD2; CDR3aa: CASLLRGRGLQETQYF; CDR3nt: TGTGCCAGCCTCCTACGAGGGCGGGGGTTACAAGAGACCCAGTACTTC